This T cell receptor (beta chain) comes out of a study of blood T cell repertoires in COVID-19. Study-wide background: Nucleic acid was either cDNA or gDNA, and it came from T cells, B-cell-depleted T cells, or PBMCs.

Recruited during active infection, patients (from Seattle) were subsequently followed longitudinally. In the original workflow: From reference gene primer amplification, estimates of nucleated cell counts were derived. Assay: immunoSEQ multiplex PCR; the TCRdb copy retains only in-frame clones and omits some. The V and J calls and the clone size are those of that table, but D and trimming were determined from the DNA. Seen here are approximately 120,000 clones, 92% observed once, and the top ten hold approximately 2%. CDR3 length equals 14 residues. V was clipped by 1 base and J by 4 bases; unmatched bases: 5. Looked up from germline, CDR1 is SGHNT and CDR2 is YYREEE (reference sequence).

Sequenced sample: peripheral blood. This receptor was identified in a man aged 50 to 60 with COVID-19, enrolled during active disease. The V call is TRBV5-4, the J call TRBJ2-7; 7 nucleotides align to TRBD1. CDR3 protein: CASSLTGAHYEQYF. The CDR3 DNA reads TGTGCCAGCAGCTTGACAGGGGCTCATTACGAGCAGTACTTC.